This entry lists 5 T cell receptor beta chains sequenced from one sample in a study of blood T cell repertoires in COVID-19. TCRdb's copy holds only in-frame clones and misses some; the assay was immunoSEQ multiplex PCR. Of 56,000 or so clones listed, 84% are singletons. Sequenced sample: peripheral blood. The source is a man in his forties or fifties with acute or convalescent COVID-19.

CDR3 region: CATSDLTSGSTDTQYF. The CDR3 coding sequence is TGTGCCACCAGTGATTTAACTAGCGGGAGCACAGATACGCAGTATTTT. This chain joins TRBV24-1 and TRBJ2-3, with 9 bases fitting TRBD2. The CDR3 covers 16 residues. J was trimmed by 0 bases and V by 1 base; bases with no gene match: 1. Germline V gives CDR1 KGHDR, CDR2 SFDVKD.

The chain links TRBV5-4 to TRBJ2-2; D uncertain. Germline assignment: CDR1 SGHNT and CDR2 YYREEE (reference sequence). V was trimmed by 2 bases and J by 7 bases, leaving 9 bases between them. CDR3 length equals 13 residues. The DNA of the CDR3 is TGTGCCAGCAGCTTTCGACAAGTCGGGGAGCTGTTTTTT. Protein: CASSFRQVGELFF. Filled out from reference TRBV5-4 and TRBJ2-2, the complete variable domain reads ETGVTQSPTHLIKTRGQQVTLRCSSQSGHNTVSWYQQALGQGPQFIFQYYREEENGRGNFPPRFSGLQFPNYSSELNVNALELDDSALYLCASSFRQVGELFFGEGSRLTVL.

The genes are TRBV19 and TRBJ2-1, with 7 nucleotides matching TRBD2. The CDR3 covers 15 residues. The V and J ends lost 1 base and 8 bases, in that order; junction bases with no gene match: 8. Germline values: CDR1 LNHDA, CDR2 SQIVND (reference sequence). DNA of the CDR3: TGTGCCAGTAGTATAGGCGGGAGTAAGTGGGATGAGCAGTTCTTC. Protein: CASSIGGSKWDEQFF.

This chain joins TRBV6-2 or TRBV6-3 and TRBJ2-5; tentative D call: TRBD2 (7 bases). Between the trimmed V and J ends, which lost 2 bases and 0 bases, there was a span of 22 bases. The germline V gene has CDR1 MNHEY and CDR2 SVGEGT. The CDR3 totals 19 residues. Here the CDR3 DNA reads TGTGCCAGCAGTTACGGTGTTCGGGGGGCGCGCCCCTACCAAGAGACCCAGTACTTC. This sequence encodes CASSYGVRGARPYQETQYF.

This clone was detected only a few times. The chain carries TRBV6-6 and TRBJ2-1; 8 bases fit TRBD2. V shed 9 bases and J 4 bases; nucleotides not matched to a gene: 5. Germline lookup yields CDR1 MNHNY and CDR2 SVGAGI (reference sequence). The CDR3 has 13 residues. CDR3 bases: TGTGCCAGTGCCGGGACTAGTTACAATGAGCAGTTCTTC. Residues: CASAGTSYNEQFF.